This T cell receptor (beta chain) is from a study of response to subunit inactivated influenza vaccine. This clonotype has just a few counts. Its antigen is as yet unknown. Via MiXCR, TCRdb re-called the RT-PCR reads, giving one row per CDR3 protein. The table lists fewer than 800,000 distinct CDR3 sequences, roughly 14% of them singletons. General study findings and limits: Authors proposed each seasonal influenza vaccination draws in few new T cells.

The germline V and J ends were trimmed by 0 bases and 7 bases, with 8 bases remaining between them. The CDR3 covers 12 residues. Germline V gene sequence: CDR1 SGHRS, CDR2 YFSETQ. The source is a man in his forties or fifties who received an inactivated influenza vaccine. V and J are TRBV5-1 and TRBJ2-7, with a weak D call TRBD1 (5 bases). The sample consisted of PBMCs from blood, taken 11 to 12 days after vaccination. The CDR3 nucleotides are TGCGCCAGCAGCTTGGAGGGGTGGGAGCAGTACTTC. Encoded protein: CASSLEGWEQYF.